This T cell receptor (beta chain) comes out of a study of patients and donors after allogeneic stem cell transplantation. Germline CDR1 SGHTA, CDR2 FQGNSA. Trimming took 6 bases from V and 10 from J; bases not matched to a gene: 11. The CDR3 is 13 amino acids. TCRdb called the RT-PCR reads again in MiXCR, with one record for every CDR3 protein. The data show some 200,000 distinct CDR3 sequences, roughly 40% seen once. This sequence joins TRBV7-2 and TRBJ1-1, with 7 positions matching TRBD1. The receptor's source is a human donor who was either an allogeneic HSCT recipient or a stem cell or donor lymphocyte infusion donor (not recorded which). It is not recorded whose cells these are; they may come from a transplant donor. The sequenced material came from blood, either unsorted or a sorted T cell fraction (not recorded which). This CDR3 reads CASSPDRVPSAFF. The CDR3 bases are TGTGCCAGCAGTCCAGACAGGGTTCCTTCAGCTTTCTTT.